A selection of T cell receptor beta chains follows, all from one sample in a study of cytotoxic CD8 clonotypes in ibrutinib-treated CLL. The table came from immunoSEQ multiplex PCR; TCRdb's copy has only in-frame clones and leaves some out. This sample yields 65,000 to 95,000 clones, of which 86% are seen a single time; 5% to 6% belongs to the top ten. The input for sequencing was PBMCs, taken before ibrutinib treatment. The receptors originated from a human donor with chronic lymphocytic leukemia. Both conserved end residues are part of each CDR3. The order of the fields is CDR3 length, V gene, D gene, clone size, J gene, CDR3 protein, CDR3 DNA. The D gene is left open where the match is weak. Rows may omit the clone size; those that give it use once, few, many or a size class.

>16|TRBV12-5|-|-|TRBJ2-7
CASGLVPGRNSYEQYF
TGTGCTAGTGGTTTGGTACCTGGGAGGAACTCCTACGAGCAGTACTTC
>14|TRBV28|-|-|TRBJ1-1
CASSVAGQLAEAFF
TGTGCCAGCAGCGTGGCAGGACAGTTGGCTGAAGCTTTCTTT
>16|TRBV15|TRBD1|-|TRBJ1-2
CATSRPPRQGNYGYTF
TGTGCCACCAGCAGACCCCCGAGACAGGGCAACTATGGCTACACCTTC
>15|TRBV28|-|-|TRBJ1-5
CASSKVGRGAQPQHF
TGTGCCAGCAGTAAGGTCGGCAGGGGTGCTCAGCCCCAGCATTTT
>14|TRBV2|-|-|TRBJ2-7
CASSEGGGGYEQYF
TGTGCCAGCAGTGAAGGGGGGGGCGGCTACGAGCAGTACTTC
>15|TRBV6-1|-|-|TRBJ2-4
CASSEHAGAKNIQYF
TGTGCCAGCAGTGAACATGCAGGGGCCAAAAACATTCAGTACTTC
>15|TRBV5-4|-|once|TRBJ1-4
CASSFVDGGVGKLFF
TGTGCCAGCAGCTTCGTTGACGGGGGTGTCGGAAAACTGTTTTTT
>15|TRBV5-6|-|-|TRBJ2-1
CASSFGTRSYNEQFF
TGTGCCAGCAGCTTCGGGACCCGCTCCTACAATGAGCAGTTCTTC
>14|TRBV6-1|TRBD1|-|TRBJ2-3
CASSTGTDTDTQYF
TGTGCCAGCAGTACCGGGACAGACACAGATACGCAGTATTTT
>14|TRBV2|-|once|TRBJ1-2
CASSVLQDPNGYTF
TGTGCCAGCAGTGTGCTGCAGGACCCCAATGGCTACACCTTC
>14|TRBV9|-|-|TRBJ1-2
CASSVASYAIKYTF
TGTGCCAGCAGCGTAGCTTCTTACGCTATTAAGTACACCTTC
>14|TRBV27|-|once|TRBJ2-7
CASRPGTPPYEQYF
TGTGCCAGCAGACCCGGGACACCGCCCTACGAGCAGTACTTC
>14|TRBV10-2|-|-|TRBJ2-3
CASSDRGSTDTQYF
TGCGCCAGCAGTGATCGAGGGAGCACAGATACGCAGTATTTT
>14|TRBV27|TRBD1|-|TRBJ2-5
CASSLWTGQETQYF
TGTGCCAGCAGTCTCTGGACAGGCCAAGAGACCCAGTACTTC
>15|TRBV9|-|-|TRBJ2-1
CASSATRSSYNEQFF
TGTGCCAGCAGCGCGACCCGAAGCTCCTACAATGAGCAGTTCTTC
>15|TRBV5-1|-|-|TRBJ1-1
CASSLNRGMNTEAFF
TGCGCCAGCAGCTTGAATAGAGGTATGAACACTGAAGCTTTCTTT
>15|TRBV18|TRBD1|-|TRBJ2-3
CASSLGQGYLDTQYF
TGTGCCAGCTCACTGGGACAGGGGTACTTAGATACGCAGTATTTT
>14|TRBV27|-|-|TRBJ2-2
CASSFGGTYGELFF
TGTGCCAGCAGTTTCGGCGGGACTTACGGGGAGCTGTTTTTT
>15|TRBV28|-|-|TRBJ2-5
CASRQGAGVGETQYF
TGTGCCAGCAGACAGGGCGCGGGAGTAGGAGAGACCCAGTACTTC
>14|TRBV5-1|-|once|TRBJ1-1
CASSSRGSLTEAFF
TGCGCCAGCAGCTCCCGGGGCTCGTTAACTGAAGCTTTCTTT
>15|TRBV4-1|TRBD2|-|TRBJ2-1
CASSQAGGSYNEQFF
TGCGCCAGCAGCCAAGCGGGAGGGTCCTACAATGAGCAGTTCTTC
>13|TRBV19|TRBD1|few|TRBJ1-2
CASSVGQGLGYTF
TGTGCCAGTAGTGTGGGACAGGGGTTGGGCTACACCTTC
>15|TRBV18|TRBD1|-|TRBJ2-3
CASSWGQGDTDTQYF
TGTGCCAGCTCATGGGGACAGGGGGACACAGATACGCAGTATTTT
>13|TRBV7-2|-|-|TRBJ2-3
CASSFGDTDTQYF
TGTGCCAGCAGCTTTGGAGACACAGATACGCAGTATTTT
>15|TRBV6-1|-|-|TRBJ1-2
CASTPGIPANYGYTF
TGTGCCAGCACCCCCGGGATACCAGCTAACTATGGCTACACCTTC
>15|TRBV30|TRBD2|-|TRBJ2-2
CAWTMGLAVTGELFF
TGTGCCTGGACCATGGGGCTAGCGGTAACCGGGGAGCTGTTTTTT
>12|TRBV9|-|-|TRBJ2-1
CASSLSPGEQFF
TGTGCCAGCAGCCTTAGCCCCGGGGAGCAGTTCTTC
>15|TRBV9|-|-|TRBJ1-1
CASSNYSGNNTEAFF
TGTGCCAGCAGCAATTATTCGGGGAATAACACTGAAGCTTTCTTT
>13|TRBV10-1|-|-|TRBJ2-2
CASRETSTGELFF
TGCGCCAGCAGGGAGACTAGCACCGGGGAGCTGTTTTTT
>11|TRBV29-1|-|-|TRBJ1-1
CSVGETVEAFF
TGCAGCGTTGGTGAGACAGTTGAAGCTTTCTTT
>16|TRBV13|-|-|TRBJ2-2
CASSFTITGNTGELFF
TGTGCCAGCAGCTTCACTATTACAGGAAACACCGGGGAGCTGTTTTTT
>14|TRBV7-3|TRBD1|-|TRBJ2-7
CASSPGQGVHEQYF
TGTGCCAGCAGCCCGGGACAGGGAGTACACGAGCAGTACTTC
>13|TRBV5-1|-|-|TRBJ2-5
CASSWEIQETQYF
TGCGCCAGCAGCTGGGAGATCCAAGAGACCCAGTACTTC
>13|TRBV27|-|-|TRBJ2-5
CASMGGKVETQYF
TGTGCCAGCATGGGCGGGAAAGTAGAGACCCAGTACTTC
>17|TRBV5-5|-|-|TRBJ2-6
CASSLPVSASGANVLTF
TGTGCCAGCAGCTTACCAGTATCGGCCTCTGGGGCCAACGTCCTGACTTTC
>13|TRBV6-5|-|-|TRBJ2-7
CASSYLGSYEQYF
TGTGCCAGCAGTTACCTGGGATCCTACGAGCAGTACTTC
>13|TRBV29-1|-|-|TRBJ1-1
CSVEDGGNTEAFF
TGCAGCGTTGAAGATGGGGGGAACACTGAAGCTTTCTTT
>14|TRBV7-6|TRBD1|-|TRBJ2-7
CASSLGDSSYEQYF
TGTGCCAGCAGCTTAGGGGACAGTTCCTACGAGCAGTACTTC
>15|TRBV19|TRBD1|-|TRBJ2-5
CASSPGDRPQEIQYF
TGTGCCAGTAGTCCGGGGGACAGGCCACAAGAGATCCAGTACTTC
>18|TRBV7-7|-|-|TRBJ2-5
CASRFQGSDQSKGETQYF
TGTGCTAGCAGGTTCCAGGGGAGCGATCAGTCTAAGGGGGAGACCCAGTACTTC
>16|TRBV5-8|TRBD2|once|TRBJ2-7
CASSFTPGGRSYEQYF
TGTGCCAGCAGCTTCACCCCTGGCGGGAGGTCCTACGAGCAGTACTTC
>13|TRBV7-6|TRBD2|few|TRBJ2-7
CASSYPGLFEQYF
TGTGCCAGCAGCTATCCGGGACTATTCGAGCAGTACTTC
>15|TRBV7-2|-|-|TRBJ1-4
CASSGSGGIGEKLFF
TGTGCCAGCAGCGGCTCGGGGGGGATTGGTGAAAAACTGTTTTTT
>16|TRBV5-1|TRBD2|-|TRBJ2-3
CASSLTLAGVSDTQYF
TGCGCCAGCAGCTTGACGTTAGCGGGAGTTTCAGATACGCAGTATTTT
>18|TRBV27|TRBD1|-|TRBJ2-3
CASSLNPDRVFGADTQYF
TGTGCCAGCAGTTTAAACCCGGACAGGGTGTTTGGTGCAGATACGCAGTATTTT
>16|TRBV28|-|-|TRBJ1-2
CASSSSTPPLTGGYTF
TGTGCCAGCAGTTCATCGACCCCCCCACTTACGGGTGGCTACACCTTC
>15|TRBV4-2|TRBD2|-|TRBJ2-5
CASSQDWTSPQTQYF
TGTGCCAGCAGCCAAGATTGGACTAGCCCCCAGACCCAGTACTTC
>15|TRBV12-5|-|-|TRBJ2-2
CASGKTTGHTGELFF
TGTGCTAGTGGTAAAACCACAGGGCACACCGGGGAGCTGTTTTTT
>13|TRBV10-1|TRBD1|once|TRBJ2-1
CASSRDRVDEQFF
TGCGCCAGCAGTCGGGACAGGGTGGATGAGCAGTTCTTC
>16|TRBV5-4|-|-|TRBJ2-5
CASSFESRGFGETQYF
TGTGCCAGCAGCTTCGAATCTAGGGGATTTGGCGAGACCCAGTACTTC
>16|TRBV7-9|-|-|TRBJ2-3
CASSSTGSGYTDTQYF
TGTGCCAGCAGCTCGACCGGTAGCGGATACACAGATACGCAGTATTTT
>16|TRBV9|-|once|TRBJ1-4
CASSVGSHSPNEKLFF
TGTGCCAGCAGCGTAGGATCCCACAGTCCTAATGAAAAACTGTTTTTT
>13|TRBV19|TRBD1|-|TRBJ2-7
CASTRQGVHEQYF
TGTGCCAGTACCCGACAGGGGGTCCACGAGCAGTACTTC